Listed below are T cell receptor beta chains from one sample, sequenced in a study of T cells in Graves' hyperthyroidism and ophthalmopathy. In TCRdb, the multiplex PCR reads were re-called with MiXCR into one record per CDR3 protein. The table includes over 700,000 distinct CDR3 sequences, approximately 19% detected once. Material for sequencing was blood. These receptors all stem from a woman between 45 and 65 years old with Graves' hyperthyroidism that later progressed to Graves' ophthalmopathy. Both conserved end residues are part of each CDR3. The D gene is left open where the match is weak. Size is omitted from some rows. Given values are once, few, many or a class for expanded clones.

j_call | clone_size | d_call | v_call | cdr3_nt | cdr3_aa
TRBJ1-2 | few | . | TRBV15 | TGTGCCACCAGCAAGCGAGACGGTAACTATGGCTACACCTTC | CATSKRDGNYGYTF
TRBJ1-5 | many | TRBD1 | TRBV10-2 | TGCGCCAGCAGTTCGACAAAGGCGGGACAGGGGCCAAGGGACGATTATCAGCCCCAGCATTTT | CASSSTKAGQGPRDDYQPQHF
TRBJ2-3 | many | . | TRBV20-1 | TGCAGTGCTAGTAAATCGGAGACAGATACGCAGTATTTT | CSASKSETDTQYF
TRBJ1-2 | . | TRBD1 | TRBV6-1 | TGTGCCAGCACCGAGGGGGCTTCTGGCTACACCTTC | CASTEGASGYTF
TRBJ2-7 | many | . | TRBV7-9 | TGTGCCAGCAGCTCACAGGGAGGCGAGCAGTACTTC | CASSSQGGEQYF
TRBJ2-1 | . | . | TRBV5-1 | TGCGCCAGCAACTCAGACGAGGGGAATTCCTACAATGAGCAGTTCTTC | CASNSDEGNSYNEQFF
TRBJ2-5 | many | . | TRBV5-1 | TGTGCCAGCAGCTCCCAAGAGACCCAGTACTTC | CASSSQETQYF
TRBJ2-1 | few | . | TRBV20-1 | TGCAGTGCGGCAGGACTGGCCTACAATGAGCAGTTCTTC | CSAAGLAYNEQFF
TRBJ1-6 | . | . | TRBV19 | TGTGCCAGTAGTATAGATCATTATTCACCCCTCCACTTT | CASSIDHYSPLHF
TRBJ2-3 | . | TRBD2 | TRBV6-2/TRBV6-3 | TGTGCCACCCGGGGGCGGGGGGGCCATGGAGATACGCAGTATTTT | CATRGRGGHGDTQYF
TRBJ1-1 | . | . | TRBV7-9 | TGTGCCAGCAGTAGGGGGGAGGACACTGAAGCTTTCTTT | CASSRGEDTEAFF
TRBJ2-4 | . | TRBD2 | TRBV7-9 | TGTGCCAGCAGCTTAGTTGGGGGGGACATTCAGTACTTC | CASSLVGGDIQYF
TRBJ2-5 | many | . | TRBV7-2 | TGTGCCAGCAGCTTAGCGCTAGGGGTACAAGAGACCCAGTACTTC | CASSLALGVQETQYF
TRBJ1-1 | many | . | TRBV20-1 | TGCAGTGCCCTGGGGGGAGGAGGGAACACTGAAGCTTTCTTT | CSALGGGGNTEAFF
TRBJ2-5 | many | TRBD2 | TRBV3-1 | TGTGCCAGCGGGGATAGCGGGGGAGCACAAGAGACCCAGTACTTC | CASGDSGGAQETQYF
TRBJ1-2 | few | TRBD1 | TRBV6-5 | TGTGCCAGCAGTTGGGGACAGAGTAATGGCTACACCTTC | CASSWGQSNGYTF
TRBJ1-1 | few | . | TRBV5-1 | TGCGCCAGCAGCTTGGGTGTATTGGCGGACACTGAAGCTTTCTTT | CASSLGVLADTEAFF
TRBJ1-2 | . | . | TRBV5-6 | TGTGCCAGCAGCTTGGAGGCTTTTTATGGCTACACCTTC | CASSLEAFYGYTF
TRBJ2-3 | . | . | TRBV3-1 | TGTGCCAGCAGCCAAGATGGAGTAGCGTTTCAATCGGCAGATACGCAGTATTTT | CASSQDGVAFQSADTQYF
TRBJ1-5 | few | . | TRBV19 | TGTGCCAGTAGTACCTCCCCCGGGTTCAATCAGCCCCAGCATTTT | CASSTSPGFNQPQHF
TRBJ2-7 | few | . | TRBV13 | TGTGCCAGCAGCTTATTCGCAGGCCTCTCGGGCGAGCAGTACTTC | CASSLFAGLSGEQYF
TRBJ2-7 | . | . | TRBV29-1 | TGCAGCGTTGGGGACAACCTCGAGCAGTACTTC | CSVGDNLEQYF
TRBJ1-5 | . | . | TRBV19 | TGTGCCAGTAGTATAGATGGGGGGGGTTATAGCAATCAGCCCCAGCATTTT | CASSIDGGGYSNQPQHF
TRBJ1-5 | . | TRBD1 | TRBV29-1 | TGCAGCGTTGCAAATACAGGGGATCAGCCCCAGCATTTT | CSVANTGDQPQHF
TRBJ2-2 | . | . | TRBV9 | TGTGCCAGCAGCGTAGCTGGATGGGCAAACACCGGGGAGCTGTTTTTT | CASSVAGWANTGELFF
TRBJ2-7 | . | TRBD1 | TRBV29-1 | TGCAGCGTTGGCCGGGACAGGGCCTACGAGCAGTACTTC | CSVGRDRAYEQYF
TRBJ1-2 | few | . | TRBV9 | TGTGCCAGCAGCGCGGGGGAAGATGGCTACACCTTC | CASSAGEDGYTF
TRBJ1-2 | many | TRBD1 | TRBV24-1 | TGTGCCACCAGTGCGGACAGGGGGTATGGCTACACCTTC | CATSADRGYGYTF
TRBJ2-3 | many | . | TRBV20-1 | TGCAGTGCTAGATACAATGTCGGGGCGACAGATACGCAGTATTTT | CSARYNVGATDTQYF
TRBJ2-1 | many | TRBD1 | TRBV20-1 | TGCAGTGCTAGAGAACGGACAGGGTATTACAATGAGCAGTTCTTC | CSARERTGYYNEQFF
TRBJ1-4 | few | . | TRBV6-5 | TGTGCCAGCAGTTACCGGTTCACGGGCGGCAGGGATGAAAAACTGTTTTTT | CASSYRFTGGRDEKLFF
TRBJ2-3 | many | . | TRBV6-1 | TGTGCCAGCAGTGAACTAGCAAGTAGCACAGATACGCAGTATTTT | CASSELASSTDTQYF
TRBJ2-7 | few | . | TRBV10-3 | TGTGCCACCAGGGACCGGTATTCCTACGAGCAGTACTTC | CATRDRYSYEQYF
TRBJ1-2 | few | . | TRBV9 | TGTGCCAGCAGCGTAGGCGGAGGGACTTTCTATGGCTACACCTTC | CASSVGGGTFYGYTF
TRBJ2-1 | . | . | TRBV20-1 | TGCAGTGCCCAAAGGGGTAGTGGGCGCCATGAGCAGTTCTTC | CSAQRGSGRHEQFF
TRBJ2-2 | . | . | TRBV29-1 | TGCAGCGTTGAAGGGGAAGGCCACCGGGAGCTGTTTTTT | CSVEGEGHRELFF
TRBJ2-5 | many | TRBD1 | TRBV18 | TGTGCCAGCTCACCCGGGACAGTATGGGAGACCCAGTACTTC | CASSPGTVWETQYF
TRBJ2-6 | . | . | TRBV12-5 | TGTGCTATTGACGGCTCTGGGGCCAACGTCCTGACTTTC | CAIDGSGANVLTF
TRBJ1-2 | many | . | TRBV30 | TGTGCCTGGAGTGTACAGGGAATCTATGGCTACACCTTC | CAWSVQGIYGYTF
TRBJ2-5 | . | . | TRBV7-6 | TGTGCCAGCAGCTTATTGACGGAACAAGAGACCCAGTACTTC | CASSLLTEQETQYF
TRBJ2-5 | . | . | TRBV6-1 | TGTGCCAGCAGCTCTCCCCTTACAGGTTTCGAGACCCAGTACTTC | CASSSPLTGFETQYF
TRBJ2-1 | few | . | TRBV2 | TGTGCCAGCATAAGGGCCCTCTACAATGAGCAGTTCTTC | CASIRALYNEQFF
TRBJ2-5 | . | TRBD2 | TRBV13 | TGTGCCAGCAGCTCCCAATCCCCTATAGCGGGGGGACACCAAGAGACCCAGTACTTC | CASSSQSPIAGGHQETQYF
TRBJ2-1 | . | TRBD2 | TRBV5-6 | TGTGCCAGCAGACCGATACGACTAGCGGGGATGTACAATGAGCAGTTCTTC | CASRPIRLAGMYNEQFF